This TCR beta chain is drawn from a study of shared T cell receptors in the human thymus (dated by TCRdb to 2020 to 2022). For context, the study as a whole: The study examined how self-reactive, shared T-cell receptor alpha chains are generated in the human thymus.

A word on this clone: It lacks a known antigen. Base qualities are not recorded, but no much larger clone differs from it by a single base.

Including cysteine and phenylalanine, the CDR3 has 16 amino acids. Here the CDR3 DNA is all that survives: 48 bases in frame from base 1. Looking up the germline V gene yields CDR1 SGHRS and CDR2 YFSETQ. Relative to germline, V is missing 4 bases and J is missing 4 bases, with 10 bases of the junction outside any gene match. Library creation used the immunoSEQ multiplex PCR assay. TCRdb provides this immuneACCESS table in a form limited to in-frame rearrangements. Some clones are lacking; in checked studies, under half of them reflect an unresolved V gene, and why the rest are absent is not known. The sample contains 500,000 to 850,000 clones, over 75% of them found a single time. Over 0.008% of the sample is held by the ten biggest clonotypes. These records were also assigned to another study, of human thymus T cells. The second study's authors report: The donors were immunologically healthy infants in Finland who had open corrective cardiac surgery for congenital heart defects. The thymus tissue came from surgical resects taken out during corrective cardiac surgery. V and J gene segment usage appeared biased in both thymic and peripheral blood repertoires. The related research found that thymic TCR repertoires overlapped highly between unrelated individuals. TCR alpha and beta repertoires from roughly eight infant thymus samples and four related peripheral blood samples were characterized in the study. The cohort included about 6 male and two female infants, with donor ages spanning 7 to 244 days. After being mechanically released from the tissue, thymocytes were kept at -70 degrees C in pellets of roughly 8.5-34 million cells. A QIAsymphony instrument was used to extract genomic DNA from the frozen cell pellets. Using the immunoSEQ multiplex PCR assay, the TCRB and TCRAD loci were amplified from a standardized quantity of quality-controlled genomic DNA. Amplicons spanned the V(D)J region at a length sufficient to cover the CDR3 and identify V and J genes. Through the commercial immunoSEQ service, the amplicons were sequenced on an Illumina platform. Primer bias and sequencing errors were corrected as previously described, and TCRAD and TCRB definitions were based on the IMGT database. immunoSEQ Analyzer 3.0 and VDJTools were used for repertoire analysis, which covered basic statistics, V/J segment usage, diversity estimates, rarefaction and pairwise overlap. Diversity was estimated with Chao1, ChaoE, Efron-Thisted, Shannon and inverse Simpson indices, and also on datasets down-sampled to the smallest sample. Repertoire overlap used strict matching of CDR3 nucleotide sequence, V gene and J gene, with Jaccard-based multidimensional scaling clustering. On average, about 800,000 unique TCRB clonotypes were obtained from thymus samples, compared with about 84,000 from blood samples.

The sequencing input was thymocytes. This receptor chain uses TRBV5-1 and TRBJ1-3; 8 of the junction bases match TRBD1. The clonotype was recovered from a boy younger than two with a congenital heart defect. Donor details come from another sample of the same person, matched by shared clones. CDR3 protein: CASSRGRGRLGNTIYF. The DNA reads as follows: TGCGCCAGCAGCCGGGGCAGGGGGCGCCTCGGAAACACCATATATTTT. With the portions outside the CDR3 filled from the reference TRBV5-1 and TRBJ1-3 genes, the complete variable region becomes KAGVTQTPRYLIKTRGQQVTLSCSPISGHRSVSWYQQTPGQGLQFLFEYFSETQRNKGNFPGRFSGRQFSNSRSEMNVSTLELGDSALYLCASSRGRGRLGNTIYFGEGSWLTVV.